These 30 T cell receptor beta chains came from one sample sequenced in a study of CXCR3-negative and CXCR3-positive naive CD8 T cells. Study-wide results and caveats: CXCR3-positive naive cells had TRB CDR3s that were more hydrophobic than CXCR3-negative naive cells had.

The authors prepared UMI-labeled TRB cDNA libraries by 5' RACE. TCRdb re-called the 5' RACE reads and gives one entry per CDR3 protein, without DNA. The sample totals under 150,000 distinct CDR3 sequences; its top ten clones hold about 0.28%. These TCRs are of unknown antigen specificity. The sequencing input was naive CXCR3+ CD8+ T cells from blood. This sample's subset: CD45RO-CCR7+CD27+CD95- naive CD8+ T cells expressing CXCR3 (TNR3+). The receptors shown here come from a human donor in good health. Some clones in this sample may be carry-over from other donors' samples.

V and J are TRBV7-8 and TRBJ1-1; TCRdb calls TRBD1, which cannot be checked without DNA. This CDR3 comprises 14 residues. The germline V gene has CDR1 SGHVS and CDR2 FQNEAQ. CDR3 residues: CVSSLQQGFTEAFF.

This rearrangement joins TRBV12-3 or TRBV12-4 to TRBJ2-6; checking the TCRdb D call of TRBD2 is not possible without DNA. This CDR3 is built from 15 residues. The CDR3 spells CASEGLHSGANVLTF.

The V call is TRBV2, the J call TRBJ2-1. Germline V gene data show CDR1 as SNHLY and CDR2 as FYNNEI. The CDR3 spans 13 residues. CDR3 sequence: CASSGVSYNEQFF. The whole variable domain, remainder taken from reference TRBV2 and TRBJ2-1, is EPEVTQTPSHQVTQMGQEVILRCVPISNHLYFYWYRQILGQKVEFLVSFYNNEISEKSEIFDDQFSVERPDGSNFTLKIRSTKLEDSAMYFCASSGVSYNEQFFGPGTRLTVL.

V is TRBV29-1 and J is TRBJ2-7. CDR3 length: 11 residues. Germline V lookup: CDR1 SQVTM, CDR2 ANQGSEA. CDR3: CSVTESYEQYF.

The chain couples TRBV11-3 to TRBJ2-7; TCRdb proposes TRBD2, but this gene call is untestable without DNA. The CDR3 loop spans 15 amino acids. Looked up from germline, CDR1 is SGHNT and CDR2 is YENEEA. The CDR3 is CASSHPGTSTYEQYF.

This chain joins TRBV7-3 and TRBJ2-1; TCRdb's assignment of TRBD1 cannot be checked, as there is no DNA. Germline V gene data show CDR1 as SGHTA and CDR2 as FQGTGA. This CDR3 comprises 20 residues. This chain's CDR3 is CASSLSPGTGPIQLNNEQFF.

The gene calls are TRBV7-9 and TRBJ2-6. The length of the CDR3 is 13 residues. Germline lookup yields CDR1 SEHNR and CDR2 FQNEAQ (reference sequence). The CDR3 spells CASKDGGANVLTF.

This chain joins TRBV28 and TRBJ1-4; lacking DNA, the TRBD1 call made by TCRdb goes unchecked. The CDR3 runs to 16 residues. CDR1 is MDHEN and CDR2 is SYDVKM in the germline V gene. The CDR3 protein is CASSLLGDRADEKLFF.

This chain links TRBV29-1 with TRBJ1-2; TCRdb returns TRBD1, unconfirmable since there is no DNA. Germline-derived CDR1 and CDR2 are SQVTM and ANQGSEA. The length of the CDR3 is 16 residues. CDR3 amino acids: CSVIRDSLTEGYGYTF.

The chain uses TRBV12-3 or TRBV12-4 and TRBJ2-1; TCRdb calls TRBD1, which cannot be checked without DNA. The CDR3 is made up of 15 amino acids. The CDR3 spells CASSRPGQGADEQFF.

The CDR3: CASSSSRGGVNSPLHF. The chain recombines TRBV7-6 with TRBJ1-6. Germline CDR1 and CDR2: SGHVS and FNYEAQ. There are 16 residues in the CDR3. Using reference TRBV7-6 and TRBJ1-6 for the parts outside the CDR3, the full variable domain is GAGVSQSPRYKVTKRGQDVALRCDPISGHVSLYWYRQALGQGPEFLTYFNYEAQQDKSGLPNDRFSAERPEGSISTLTIQRTEQRDSAMYRCASSSSRGGVNSPLHFGNGTRLTVT.

CDR3 residues: CASERPRQFKTMNTEAFF. The chain carries TRBV7-9 and TRBJ1-1; TCRdb outputs TRBD1, but without DNA this stays unchecked. Germline CDR1 and CDR2: SEHNR and FQNEAQ (reference sequence). CDR3 length: 18 amino acids.

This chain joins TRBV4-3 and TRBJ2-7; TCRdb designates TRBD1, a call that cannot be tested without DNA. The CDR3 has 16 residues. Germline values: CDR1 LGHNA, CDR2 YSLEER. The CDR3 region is CASSQDQQGASYEQYF.

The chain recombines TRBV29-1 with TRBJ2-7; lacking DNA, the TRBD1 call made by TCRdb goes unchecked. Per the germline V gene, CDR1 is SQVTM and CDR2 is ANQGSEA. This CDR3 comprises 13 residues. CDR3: CSVEIDRAYEQYF.

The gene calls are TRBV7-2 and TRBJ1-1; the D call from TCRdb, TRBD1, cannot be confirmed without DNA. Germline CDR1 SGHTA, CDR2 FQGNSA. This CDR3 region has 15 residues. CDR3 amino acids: CASSLYRTENTEAFF.

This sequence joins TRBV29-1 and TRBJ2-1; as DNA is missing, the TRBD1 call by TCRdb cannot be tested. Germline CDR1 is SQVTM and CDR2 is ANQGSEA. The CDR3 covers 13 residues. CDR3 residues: CSRTGTGLNEQFF.

CDR3 protein: CASSFSGRFYEQYF. The chain carries TRBV12-3 or TRBV12-4 and TRBJ2-7; as DNA is missing, the TRBD2 call by TCRdb cannot be tested. The CDR3 is 14 amino acids.

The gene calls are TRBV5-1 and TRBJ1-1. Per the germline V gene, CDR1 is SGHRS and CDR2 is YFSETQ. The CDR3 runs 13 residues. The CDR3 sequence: CASSSLGNTEAFF.

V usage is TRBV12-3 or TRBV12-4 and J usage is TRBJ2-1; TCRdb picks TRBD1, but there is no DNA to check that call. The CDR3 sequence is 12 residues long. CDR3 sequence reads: CASSFPGNEQFF.

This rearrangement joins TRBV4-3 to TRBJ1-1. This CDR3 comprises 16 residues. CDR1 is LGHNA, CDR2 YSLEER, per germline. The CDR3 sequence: CASSQDAGSEYTEAFF.

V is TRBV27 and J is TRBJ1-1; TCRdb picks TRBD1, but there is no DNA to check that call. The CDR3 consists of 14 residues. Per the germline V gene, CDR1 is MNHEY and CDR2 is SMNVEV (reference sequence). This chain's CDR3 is CASRQTGTRTEAFF.

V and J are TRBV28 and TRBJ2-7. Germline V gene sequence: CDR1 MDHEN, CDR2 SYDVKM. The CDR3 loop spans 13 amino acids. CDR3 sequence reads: CASSRGTSYEQYF. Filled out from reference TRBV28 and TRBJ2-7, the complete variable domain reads DVKVTQSSRYLVKRTGEKVFLECVQDMDHENMFWYRQDPGLGLRLIYFSYDVKMKEKGDIPEGYSVSREKKERFSLILESASTNQTSMYLCASSRGTSYEQYFGPGTRLTVT.

The CDR3 spells CSVEGLSGLAGYEQYF. The chain uses TRBV29-1 and TRBJ2-7; TCRdb calls TRBD2, which cannot be checked without DNA. Germline assignment: CDR1 SQVTM and CDR2 ANQGSEA. The CDR3 loop spans 16 amino acids.

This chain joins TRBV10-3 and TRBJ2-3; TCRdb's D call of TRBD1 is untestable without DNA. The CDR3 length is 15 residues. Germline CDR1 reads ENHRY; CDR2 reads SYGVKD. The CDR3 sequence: CAISGSGGSTDTQYF.

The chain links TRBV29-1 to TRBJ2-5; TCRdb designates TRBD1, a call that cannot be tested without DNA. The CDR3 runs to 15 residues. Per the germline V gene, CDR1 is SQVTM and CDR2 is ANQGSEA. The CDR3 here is CSVPPGLRPKETQYF. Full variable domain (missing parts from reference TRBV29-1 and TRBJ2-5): SAVISQKPSRDICQRGTSLTIQCQVDSQVTMMFWYRQQPGQSLTLIATANQGSEATYESGFVIDKFPISRPNLTFSTLTVSNMSPEDSSIYLCSVPPGLRPKETQYFGPGTRLLVL.

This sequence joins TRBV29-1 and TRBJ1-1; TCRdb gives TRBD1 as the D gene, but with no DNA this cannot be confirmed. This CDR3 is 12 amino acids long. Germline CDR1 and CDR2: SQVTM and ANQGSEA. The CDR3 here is CSVGQGVTEAFF.

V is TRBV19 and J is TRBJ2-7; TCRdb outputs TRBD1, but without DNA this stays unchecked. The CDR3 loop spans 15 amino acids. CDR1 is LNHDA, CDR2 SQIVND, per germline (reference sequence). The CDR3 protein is CASSPVAGFAYEQYF.

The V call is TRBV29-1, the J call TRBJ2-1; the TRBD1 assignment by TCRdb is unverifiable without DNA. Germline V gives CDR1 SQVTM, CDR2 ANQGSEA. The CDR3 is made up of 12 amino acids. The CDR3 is CSVGTDYNEQFF.

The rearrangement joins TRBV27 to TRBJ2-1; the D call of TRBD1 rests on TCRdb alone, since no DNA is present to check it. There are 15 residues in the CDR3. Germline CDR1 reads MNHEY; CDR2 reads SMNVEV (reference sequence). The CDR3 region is CASTPTLGGNNEQFF.

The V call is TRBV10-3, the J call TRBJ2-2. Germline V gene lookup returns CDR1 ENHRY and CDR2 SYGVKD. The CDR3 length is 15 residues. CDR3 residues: CAIRDGFANTGELFF.